This T cell receptor beta chain was recovered during a study of human T cells and chemical hapten exposure. Whole-study context: Per-sample TCR yield variability stemmed mainly from small pooled library volume differences.

This clonotype has a handful of counts. TCRdb reprocessed the RACE reads with MiXCR, giving one entry per CDR3 protein. Altogether 180,000 or so distinct CDR3 sequences are present, around 23% being singletons, with the ten largest covering 2% to 3%. This CDR3 is built from 17 residues. The junction had 10 bases not matched to a gene; V was cut back by 2 bases and J by 5 bases. Germline CDR1 SGDLS, CDR2 YYNGEE. Documented time point: patch test 3, about 24 weeks after DPC sensitization. Treatment: therapeutic diphenylcyclopropenone sensitization with weekly scalp DPC. This material consisted of whole blood, taken in connection with sensitization to the hapten diphenylcyclopropenone (DPC). The TCR comes from a woman in her thirties or forties with alopecia areata. Some clones in this sample may be carry-over from other donors' samples. The chain combines TRBV9 with TRBJ2-3; 11 positions match TRBD2. The CDR3 protein is CASSVGLAGGLGDTQYF. CDR3 coding DNA: TGTGCCAGCAGCGTGGGGCTAGCGGGAGGATTGGGAGATACGCAGTATTTT.